The subject of this entry is one T cell receptor beta chain. First-strand cDNA relied on TRAV- and TRBV-specific primers spanning alpha and beta chains. The authors ran about 18 PCR cycles to amplify TCRs with a constant-region primer and V-primer adapter. MiXCR, run by TCRdb on the reads, gives a single entry per CDR3 protein. The sample yields about 100,000 distinct CDR3 sequences, more than 20% seen once. The V end was cut by 0 bases, the J end by 5 bases, with 11 bases between. Germline CDR1 reads SEHNR; CDR2 reads FQNEAQ (reference sequence). The CDR3 is 14 amino acids. The time point: after trial treatment. Described treatment: LDRT plus nivolumab, ipilimumab, low-dose cyclophosphamide and aspirin (RACIN trial). This record belongs to a study of low-dose radiotherapy and immunotherapy resistance in tumors. As for the study in general: In Cohort 2, 1 Gy per fraction was delivered every two weeks, for a total of 13 Gy over 26 weeks.

The sequence came from a male donor with prostate cancer. V and J are TRBV7-9 and TRBJ2-7; D not certain. The specimen was PBMCs, collected after low-dose radiotherapy plus immunotherapy. CDR3 region: CASSLAGPQNEQYF. In nucleotides, the CDR3 is TGTGCCAGCAGCTTAGCCGGCCCACAAAACGAGCAGTACTTC.